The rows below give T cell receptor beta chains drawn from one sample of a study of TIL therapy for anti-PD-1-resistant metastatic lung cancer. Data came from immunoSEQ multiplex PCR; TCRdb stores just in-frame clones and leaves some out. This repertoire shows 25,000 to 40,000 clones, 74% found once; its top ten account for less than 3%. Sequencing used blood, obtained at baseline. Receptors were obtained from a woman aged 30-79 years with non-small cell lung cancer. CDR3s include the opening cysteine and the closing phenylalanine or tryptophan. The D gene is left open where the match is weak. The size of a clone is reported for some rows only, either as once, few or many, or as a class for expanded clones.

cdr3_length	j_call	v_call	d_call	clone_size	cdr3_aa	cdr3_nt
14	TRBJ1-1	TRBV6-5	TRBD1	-	CASSRGTVNTEAFF	TGTGCCAGCAGTCGGGGGACAGTTAACACTGAAGCTTTCTTT
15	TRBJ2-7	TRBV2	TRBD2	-	CASSGGRTSAYEQYF	TGTGCCAGCAGTGGGGGCAGGACTAGCGCCTACGAGCAGTACTTC
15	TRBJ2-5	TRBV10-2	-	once	CASSATDEPQETQYF	TGCGCCAGCAGTGCGACTGACGAACCCCAAGAGACCCAGTACTTC
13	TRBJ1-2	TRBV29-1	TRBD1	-	CSVKQGAGYGYTF	TGCAGCGTTAAACAGGGGGCAGGGTATGGCTACACCTTC
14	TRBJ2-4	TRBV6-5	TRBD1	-	CASSRGTGRNIQYF	TGTGCCAGCAGTCGAGGGACAGGGCGAAACATTCAGTACTTC
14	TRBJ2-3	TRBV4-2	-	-	CASSQGVLLDTQYF	TGTGCCAGCAGCCAAGGAGTGCTCCTAGATACGCAGTATTTT
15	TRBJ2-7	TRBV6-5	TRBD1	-	CASSYLRTGSYEQYF	TGTGCCAGCAGTTACCTAAGGACAGGGAGCTACGAGCAGTACTTC
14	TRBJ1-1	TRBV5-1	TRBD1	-	CASSAGQGGTEAFF	TGCGCCAGCAGCGCGGGACAGGGAGGCACTGAAGCTTTCTTT
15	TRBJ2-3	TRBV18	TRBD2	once	CASSPDSLAGDTQYF	TGTGCCAGCTCACCAGATAGTCTAGCGGGAGATACGCAGTATTTT
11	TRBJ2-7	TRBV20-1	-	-	CSAQVDYEQYF	TGCAGTGCTCAGGTTGACTACGAGCAGTACTTC
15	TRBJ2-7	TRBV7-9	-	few	CASSPQRAISYEQYF	TGTGCCAGCAGCCCCCAAAGGGCCATCAGCTACGAGCAGTACTTC
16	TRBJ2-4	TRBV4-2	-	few	CASSHSSESAKNIQYF	TGTGCCAGCAGCCATTCCAGTGAATCAGCCAAAAACATTCAGTACTTC
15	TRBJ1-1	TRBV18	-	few	CASSPLGGLNTEAFF	TGTGCCAGCTCACCACTGGGGGGGTTGAACACTGAAGCTTTCTTT
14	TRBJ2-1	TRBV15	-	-	CATSLLWVSNEQFF	TGTGCCACCAGCCTCCTATGGGTCAGCAATGAGCAGTTCTTC
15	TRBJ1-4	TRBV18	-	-	CAGSPRGATNEKLFF	TGTGCCGGCTCACCACGCGGAGCAACTAATGAAAAACTGTTTTTT
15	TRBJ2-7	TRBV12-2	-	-	CASRCTGPPSYEQYF	TGTGCAAGTCGCTGTACAGGGCCCCCTTCCTACGAGCAGTACTTC
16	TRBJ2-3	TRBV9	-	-	CASSVGDIPSTDTQYF	TGTGCCAGCAGCGTAGGAGATATTCCTAGCACAGATACGCAGTATTTT